These T cell receptor beta chains were read from a single sample in a study of Ad26.COV2.S vaccination and SARS-CoV-2 variants. Libraries were prepared by immunoSEQ multiplex PCR; TCRdb keeps only in-frame clonotypes and omits some of them. The sample lists 350,000 to 450,000 clones; about nine tenths were seen once. The sequences come from peripheral blood, collected in a trial of Ad26.COV2.S vaccine versus placebo. The receptor set was obtained from a person between 18 and 60 years old who received the Ad26.COV2.S COVID-19 vaccine or a placebo. The CDR3 runs from the conserved cysteine through the conserved F or W. A D gene is named only where the DNA matches it firmly. Not all rows give a size; the values are once, few, many and, for expanded clones, a class.

j_call v_call d_call clone_size cdr3_nt cdr3_aa
TRBJ1-3 TRBV19 NA NA TGTGCCAGTTCTCCAGGCTCTGGAAACACCATATATTTT CASSPGSGNTIYF
TRBJ2-5 TRBV11-2 NA few TGTGCCAGCAGCTTAGAGGGCAGGCCCCAAGAGACCCAGTACTTC CASSLEGRPQETQYF
TRBJ2-2 TRBV12-3/TRBV12-4 NA NA TGTGCCAGCAGTTCCCTCTCGGCCGGGGAGCTGTTTTTT CASSSLSAGELFF
TRBJ2-1 TRBV27 TRBD1 once TGTGCCAGCAGTTTCCCGGGACAGGGGGTCAATGAGCAGTTCTTC CASSFPGQGVNEQFF
TRBJ1-6 TRBV2 TRBD1 NA TGTGCCAGCAGAGGTGACAGGGCAACTAATTCACCCCTCCACTTT CASRGDRATNSPLHF
TRBJ2-3 TRBV6-6 TRBD1 NA TGTGCCAGCAGTCCCGACAGGGGAGGTCCGCACATCAGCACAGATACGCAGTATTTT CASSPDRGGPHISTDTQYF
TRBJ2-7 TRBV27 TRBD1 NA TGTGCCAGCAGTTTGACAGGGACCGAGCAGTACTTC CASSLTGTEQYF
TRBJ2-5 TRBV30 TRBD2 NA TGTGCCTGGAGCGACCAACCTTTACTAGCGCAAGAGACCCAGTACTTC CAWSDQPLLAQETQYF
TRBJ2-1 TRBV2 NA NA TGTGCCAGCCGCACAGGGAGCTCCTACAATGAGCAGTTCTTC CASRTGSSYNEQFF
TRBJ1-4 TRBV5-1 TRBD1 NA TGCGCCAGCAGCCCCGTTGGGACAGGGGCTGGGGGTGAAAAACTGTTTTTT CASSPVGTGAGGEKLFF
TRBJ2-7 TRBV6-5 NA NA TGTGCCAGCAGTTACGGACTGGGGACCTCCTACGAGCAGTACTTC CASSYGLGTSYEQYF
TRBJ1-1 TRBV18 TRBD1 NA TGTGCCAGCTCACAGGGGGCGGGAACTGAAGCTTTCTTT CASSQGAGTEAFF
TRBJ2-7 TRBV3-1/TRBV3-2 NA NA TGTGCCAGCAGCCTAACAGGGCCCCCCCTGTTCACCTACGAGCAGTACTTC CASSLTGPPLFTYEQYF
TRBJ1-1 TRBV19 NA NA TGTGCCAGTAGTATGTGGGGACTGATGAACACTGAAGCTTTCTTT CASSMWGLMNTEAFF
TRBJ2-1 TRBV11-3 NA NA TGTGCCAGCAGCCCCCAATGGAGCAATGAGCAGTTCTTC CASSPQWSNEQFF
TRBJ1-2 TRBV7-9 TRBD1 NA TGTGCCAGCAGCTTAGCGTCCGGGACAGTCACCTTC CASSLASGTVTF
TRBJ2-3 TRBV19 NA few TGTGCCAGTAGTATAGTGAGGGACACAGATACGCAGTATTTT CASSIVRDTDTQYF
TRBJ2-2 TRBV19 TRBD2 NA TGTGCCAGTAGTATTTGGGAGGGAGGAAAGACCGGGGAGCTGTTTTTT CASSIWEGGKTGELFF
TRBJ2-6 TRBV4-3 NA NA TGCGCCAGCAGCCATAATAAACAGGCTGGGGCCAACGTCCTGACTTTC CASSHNKQAGANVLTF
TRBJ2-3 TRBV10-1 NA NA TGCGCCAGCAGTGATACCCCCGCCGCAGATACGCAGTATTTT CASSDTPAADTQYF
TRBJ1-1 TRBV19 NA NA TGTGCCAGTCCCGCGGGGTCTGAAGCTTTCTTT CASPAGSEAFF
TRBJ2-2 TRBV5-1 TRBD1 NA TGCGCCAGCAGCTTACAGGGGGCAACCGGGGAGCTGTTTTTT CASSLQGATGELFF
TRBJ1-3 TRBV5-1 NA NA TGCGCCAGCAGGACTGCAGGGGATCTCGCTACTGGAAACACCATATATTTT CASRTAGDLATGNTIYF
TRBJ1-5 TRBV4-2 NA NA TGTGCCAGCAGCCAAGCCGAGAGAATTAGCAATCAGCCCCAGCATTTT CASSQAERISNQPQHF
TRBJ1-1 TRBV7-9 NA NA TGTGCCAGCAGCCTCCCTAAATCAATGAACACTGAAGCTTTCTTT CASSLPKSMNTEAFF
TRBJ1-1 TRBV5-8 NA NA TGTGCCAGCAGCAGGCGACAGGCGAACACTGAAGCTTTCTTT CASSRRQANTEAFF
TRBJ1-1 TRBV7-9 NA NA TGTGCCAGCAGCTTAGCGGTAGGGATCTTCAATGAAGCTTTCTTT CASSLAVGIFNEAFF
TRBJ1-2 TRBV7-2 NA NA TGTGCCAGCAGCTTATTACCGGGACTCTCAAACTATGGCTACACCTTC CASSLLPGLSNYGYTF
TRBJ2-7 TRBV9 NA NA TGTGCCAGCAGCGTAGGAGGCGAGCAGTACTTC CASSVGGEQYF
TRBJ1-4 TRBV9 NA NA TGTGCCAGCAGTCCACGACCGGGCGGGGGCCATGAAAAACTGTTTTTT CASSPRPGGGHEKLFF
TRBJ1-1 TRBV5-1 NA once TGCGCCAGCAGCCCGGGGGAGGGGACCGTTGGGGATGAAGCTTTCTTT CASSPGEGTVGDEAFF
TRBJ2-3 TRBV5-1 NA NA TGCGCCAGCAGCTTGAAACTCAACACAGATACGCAGTATTTT CASSLKLNTDTQYF
TRBJ2-7 TRBV4-1 NA once TGCGCCAGCAGCCACGGCGCTAGCGTCTCCTACGAGCAGTACTTC CASSHGASVSYEQYF
TRBJ2-7 TRBV7-2 NA NA TGTGCCAGCAGCTCCCTTCGGATATACGAGCAGTACTTC CASSSLRIYEQYF
TRBJ1-1 TRBV5-1 NA NA TGCGCCAGCAGCTTGTCCAGGGTGAACACTGAAGCTTTCTTT CASSLSRVNTEAFF
TRBJ2-4 TRBV3-1/TRBV3-2 TRBD2 NA TGTGCCAGCAGCCAGGGACTAGCGGGGGGTTATGGCAAAAACATTCAGTACTTC CASSQGLAGGYGKNIQYF
TRBJ2-2 TRBV5-1 NA NA TGCGCCAGCAGCTTTTGGCAGGGAGGAACCACCGGGGAGCTGTTTTTT CASSFWQGGTTGELFF
TRBJ1-2 TRBV4-3 NA NA TGCGCCAGCAGCCAAGATAGGGCACAGGGCACCGGCTACACCTTC CASSQDRAQGTGYTF
TRBJ2-7 TRBV27 NA NA TGTGCCAGCAGTTTATCACGGCAGGCGAGGTACGAGCAGTACTTC CASSLSRQARYEQYF
TRBJ1-2 TRBV4-3 NA NA TGCGCCAGCAGCCAAGGCGGGAATAGGGGCTACACCTTC CASSQGGNRGYTF
TRBJ2-2 TRBV24-1 NA NA TGTGCCACCAACAAGAACACCGGGGAGCTGTTTTTT CATNKNTGELFF
TRBJ2-2 TRBV30 NA NA TGTGCCTGGAGCCATCCGCGGGCTTCGGGCACCGGGGAGCTGTTTTTT CAWSHPRASGTGELFF
TRBJ2-4 TRBV6-5 NA NA TGTGCCAGCGCCCGCATGGGGGACATTCAGTACTTC CASARMGDIQYF
TRBJ1-1 TRBV9 NA few TGTGCCAGCAGCGCCCACAGCGAGATGAACACTGAAGCTTTCTTT CASSAHSEMNTEAFF
TRBJ1-2 TRBV7-2 NA NA TGTGCCAGCAGCTTAGATCGGGTGGGCAGGGGAGTCGGCTACACCTTC CASSLDRVGRGVGYTF
TRBJ2-1 TRBV7-9 TRBD2 NA TGTGCCAGCAGCCAAGGACTAGTCCCCTACAATGAGCAGTTCTTC CASSQGLVPYNEQFF
TRBJ2-2 TRBV2 TRBD1 few TGTGCCAGCACGGGACAGCCGAACACCGGGGAGCTGTTTTTT CASTGQPNTGELFF
TRBJ2-2 TRBV7-6 TRBD1 NA TGTGCCAGCAGCAGGGACAGGGCGGACACCGGGGAGCTGTTTTTT CASSRDRADTGELFF
TRBJ1-1 TRBV9 NA NA TGTGCCAGCAGCGCTCAGGTACTACCCAACACTGAAGCTTTCTTT CASSAQVLPNTEAFF